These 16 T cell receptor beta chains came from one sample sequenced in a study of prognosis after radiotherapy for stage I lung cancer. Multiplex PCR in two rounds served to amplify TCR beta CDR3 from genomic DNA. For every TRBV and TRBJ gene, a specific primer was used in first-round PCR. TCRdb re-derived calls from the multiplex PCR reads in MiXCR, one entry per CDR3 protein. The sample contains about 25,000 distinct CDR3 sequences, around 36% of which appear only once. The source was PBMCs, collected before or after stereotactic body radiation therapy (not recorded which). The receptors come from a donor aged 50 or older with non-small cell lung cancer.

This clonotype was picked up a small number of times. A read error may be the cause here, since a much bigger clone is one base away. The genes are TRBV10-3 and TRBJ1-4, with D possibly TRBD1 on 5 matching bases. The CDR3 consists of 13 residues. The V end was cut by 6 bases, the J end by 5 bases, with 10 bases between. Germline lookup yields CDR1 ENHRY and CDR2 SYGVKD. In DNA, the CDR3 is TGTGCCATCAGCCCAGGGATGAATGAAAAACTGTTTTTT. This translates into CAISPGMNEKLFF.

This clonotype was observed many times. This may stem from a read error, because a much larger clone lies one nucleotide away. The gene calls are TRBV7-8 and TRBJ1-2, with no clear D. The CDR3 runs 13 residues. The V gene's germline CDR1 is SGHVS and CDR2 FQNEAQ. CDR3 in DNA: TGTGCCAGCAGCTTAAATCGCGTGGGTGGCTACTCCTTC. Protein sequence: CASSLNRVGGYSF.

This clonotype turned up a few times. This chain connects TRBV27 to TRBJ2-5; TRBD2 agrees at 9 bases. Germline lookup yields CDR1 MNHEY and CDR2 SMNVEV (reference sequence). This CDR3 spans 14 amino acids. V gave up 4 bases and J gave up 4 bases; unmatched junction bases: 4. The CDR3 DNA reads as TGTGCCAGCAGTTCCCTAGCGGGAATAGAGACCCAGTACTTC. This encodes CASSSLAGIETQYF.

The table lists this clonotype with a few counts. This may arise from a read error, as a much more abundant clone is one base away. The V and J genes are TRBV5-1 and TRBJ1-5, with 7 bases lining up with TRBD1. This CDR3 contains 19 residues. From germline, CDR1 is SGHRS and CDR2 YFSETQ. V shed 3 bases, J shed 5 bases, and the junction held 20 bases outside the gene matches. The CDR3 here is CASSYRRDSGQRVDQPQHF. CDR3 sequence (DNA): TGCGCCAGCAGCTACCGACGGGACAGTGGGCAGCGCGTGGATCAGCCCCAGCATTTT.

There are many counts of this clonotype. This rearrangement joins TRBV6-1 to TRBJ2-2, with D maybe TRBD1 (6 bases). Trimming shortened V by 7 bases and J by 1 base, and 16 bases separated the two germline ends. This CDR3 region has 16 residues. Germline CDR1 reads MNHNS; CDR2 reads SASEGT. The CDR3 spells CASKIFTGRNTGELFF. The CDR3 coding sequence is TGTGCCAGCAAAATCTTCACAGGGAGGAACACCGGGGAGCTGTTTTTT.

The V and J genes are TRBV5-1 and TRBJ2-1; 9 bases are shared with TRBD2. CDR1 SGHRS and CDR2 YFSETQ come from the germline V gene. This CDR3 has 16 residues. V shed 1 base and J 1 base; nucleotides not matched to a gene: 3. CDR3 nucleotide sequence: TGCGCCAGCAGCTTGACTAGCGGGCGTTCCTACAATGAGCAGTTCTTC. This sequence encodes CASSLTSGRSYNEQFF. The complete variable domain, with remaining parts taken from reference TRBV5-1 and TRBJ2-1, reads KAGVTQTPRYLIKTRGQQVTLSCSPISGHRSVSWYQQTPGQGLQFLFEYFSETQRNKGNFPGRFSGRQFSNSRSEMNVSTLELGDSALYLCASSLTSGRSYNEQFFGPGTRLTVL.

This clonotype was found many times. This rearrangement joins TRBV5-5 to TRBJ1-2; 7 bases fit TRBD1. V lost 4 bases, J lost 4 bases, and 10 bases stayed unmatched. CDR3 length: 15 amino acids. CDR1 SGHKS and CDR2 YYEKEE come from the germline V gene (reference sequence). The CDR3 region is CASSQTQTGSYGYTF. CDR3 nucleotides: TGTGCCAGCAGCCAGACTCAGACAGGGTCCTATGGCTACACCTTC.

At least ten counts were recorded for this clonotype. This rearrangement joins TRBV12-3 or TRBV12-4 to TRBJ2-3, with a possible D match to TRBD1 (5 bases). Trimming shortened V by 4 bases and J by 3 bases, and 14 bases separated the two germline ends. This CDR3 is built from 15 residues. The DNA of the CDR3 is TGTGCCAGCAGTTCAAGTGGTAGGGGTACAGATACGCAGTATTTT. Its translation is CASSSSGRGTDTQYF.

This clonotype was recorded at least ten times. The CDR3 DNA reads TGTGCCAGCTCACACGCCCCCGGACAGGGGGCGGCCAAACTGTTTTTT. Amino acid sequence: CASSHAPGQGAAKLFF. The rearrangement joins TRBV18 to TRBJ1-4; 11 bases line up with TRBD1. V was clipped by 4 bases and J by 11 bases; unmatched bases: 12. The CDR3 is 16 residues long. CDR1 KGHSH and CDR2 LQKENI come from the germline V gene.

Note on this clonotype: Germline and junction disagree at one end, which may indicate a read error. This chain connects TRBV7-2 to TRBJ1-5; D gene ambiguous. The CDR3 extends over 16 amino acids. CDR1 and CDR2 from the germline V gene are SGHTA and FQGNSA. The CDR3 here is CASSLEDWPPKDPQHF. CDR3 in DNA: TGTGCCAGCAGCTTAGAGGATTGGCCCCCCAAGGACCCCCAGCACTTT.

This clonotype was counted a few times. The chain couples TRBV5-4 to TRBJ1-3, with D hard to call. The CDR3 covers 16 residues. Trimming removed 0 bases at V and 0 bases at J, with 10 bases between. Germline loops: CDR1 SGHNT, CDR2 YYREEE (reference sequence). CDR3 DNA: TGTGCCAGCAGCTTGGCGACGGTCCGCTCTGGAAACACCATATATTTT. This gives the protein CASSLATVRSGNTIYF. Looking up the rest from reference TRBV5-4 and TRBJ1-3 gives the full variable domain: ETGVTQSPTHLIKTRGQQVTLRCSSQSGHNTVSWYQQALGQGPQFIFQYYREEENGRGNFPPRFSGLQFPNYSSELNVNALELDDSALYLCASSLATVRSGNTIYFGEGSWLTVV.

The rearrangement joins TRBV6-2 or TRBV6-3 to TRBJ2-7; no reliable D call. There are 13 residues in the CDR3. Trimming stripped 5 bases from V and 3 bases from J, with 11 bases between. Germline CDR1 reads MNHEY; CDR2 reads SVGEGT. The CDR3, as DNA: TGTGCCAGCAGTCCCGACGGGCGCTACGAGCAGTACTTC. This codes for CASSPDGRYEQYF.

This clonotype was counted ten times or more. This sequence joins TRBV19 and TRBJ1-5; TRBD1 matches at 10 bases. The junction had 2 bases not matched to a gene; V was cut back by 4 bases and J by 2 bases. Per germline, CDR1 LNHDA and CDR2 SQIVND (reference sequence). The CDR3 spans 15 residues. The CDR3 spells CASSSGTGGNQPQHF. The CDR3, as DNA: TGTGCCAGTAGTAGCGGGACAGGGGGCAATCAGCCCCAGCATTTT.

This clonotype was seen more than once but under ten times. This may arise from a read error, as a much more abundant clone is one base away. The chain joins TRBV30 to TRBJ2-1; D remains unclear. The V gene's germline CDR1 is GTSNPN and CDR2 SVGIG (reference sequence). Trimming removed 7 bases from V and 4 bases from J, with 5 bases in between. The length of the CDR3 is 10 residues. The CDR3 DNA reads TGTGCCTTCTGGTACAATGAGCAGTTCTTC. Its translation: CAFWYNEQFF.

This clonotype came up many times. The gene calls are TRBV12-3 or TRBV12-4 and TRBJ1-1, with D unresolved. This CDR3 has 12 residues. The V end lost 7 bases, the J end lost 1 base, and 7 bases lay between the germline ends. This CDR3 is CASTRGNTEAFF. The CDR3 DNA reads TGTGCCAGCACGCGGGGGAACACTGAAGCTTTCTTT.

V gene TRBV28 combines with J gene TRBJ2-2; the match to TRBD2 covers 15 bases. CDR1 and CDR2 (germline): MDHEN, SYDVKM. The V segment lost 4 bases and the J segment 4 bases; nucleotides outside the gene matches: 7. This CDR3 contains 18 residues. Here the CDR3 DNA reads TGTGCCAGCAGTTCCCCGGGACTAGCGGGAGGAGGCACCGGGGAGCTGTTTTTT. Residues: CASSSPGLAGGGTGELFF.